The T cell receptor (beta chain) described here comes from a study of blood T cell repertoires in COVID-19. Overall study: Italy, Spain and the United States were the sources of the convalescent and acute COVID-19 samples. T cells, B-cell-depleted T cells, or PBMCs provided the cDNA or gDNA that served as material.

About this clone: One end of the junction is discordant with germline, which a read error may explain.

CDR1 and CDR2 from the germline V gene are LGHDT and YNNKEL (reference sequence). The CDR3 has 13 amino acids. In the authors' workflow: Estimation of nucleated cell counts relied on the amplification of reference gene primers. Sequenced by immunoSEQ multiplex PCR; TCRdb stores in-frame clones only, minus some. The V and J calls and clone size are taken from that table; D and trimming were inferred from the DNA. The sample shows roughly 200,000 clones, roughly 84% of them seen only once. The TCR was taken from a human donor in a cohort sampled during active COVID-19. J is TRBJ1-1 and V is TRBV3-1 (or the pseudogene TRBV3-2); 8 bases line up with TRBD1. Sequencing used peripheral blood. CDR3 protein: CASSKDRGTEAFF. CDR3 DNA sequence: TGTGCCAGCAGCAAAGACAGGGGCACTGAAGCTTTCTTT.